This TCR beta chain was found in a study of blood T cells in healthy people across ages. The J segment lost 3 bases and the V segment lost 1 base, leaving 11 bases of the junction unmatched. The CDR3 totals 18 residues. The germline CDR1 and CDR2 sequences are SGHAT and FQNNGV. Turning to this clonotype: Its antigen is not identified.

Next came a second PCR, run for roughly 6 to 11 cycles, which used a sample-barcoded 5' primer along with a J-beta primer mix. From the 5' RACE reads, TCRdb called clonotypes with MiXCR, one entry per CDR3 protein. The sample has roughly 800,000 distinct CDR3 sequences; roughly 35% are singletons. Study-level points and caveats: Unsorted PBMCs blocked a conclusive comparison of naive and antigen-experienced cells.

The sample taken for sequencing was blood. The genes are TRBV11-2 and TRBJ2-4; 8 bases fit TRBD1. This clonotype originated in a man younger than 35 in good health. CDR3 sequence reads: CASSLGLRTGSIKNIQYF. The CDR3 DNA sequence: TGTGCCAGCAGCTTAGGCCTCCGGACAGGGAGTATCAAAAACATTCAGTACTTC.